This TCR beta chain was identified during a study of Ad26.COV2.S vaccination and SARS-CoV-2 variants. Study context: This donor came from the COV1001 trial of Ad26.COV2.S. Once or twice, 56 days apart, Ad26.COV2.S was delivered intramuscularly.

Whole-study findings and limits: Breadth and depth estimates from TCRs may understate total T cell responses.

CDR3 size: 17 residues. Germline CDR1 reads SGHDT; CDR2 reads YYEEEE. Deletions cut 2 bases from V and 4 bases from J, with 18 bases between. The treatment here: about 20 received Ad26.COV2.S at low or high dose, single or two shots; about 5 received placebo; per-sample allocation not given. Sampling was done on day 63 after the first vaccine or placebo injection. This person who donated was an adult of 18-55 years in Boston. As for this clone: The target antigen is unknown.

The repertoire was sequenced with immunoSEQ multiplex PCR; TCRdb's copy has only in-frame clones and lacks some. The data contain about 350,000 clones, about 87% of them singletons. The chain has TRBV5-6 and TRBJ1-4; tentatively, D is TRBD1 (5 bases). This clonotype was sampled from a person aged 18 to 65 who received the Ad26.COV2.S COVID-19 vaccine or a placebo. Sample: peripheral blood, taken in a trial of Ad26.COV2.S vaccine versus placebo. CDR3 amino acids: CASSFFQGLGGNEKLFF. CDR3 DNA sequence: TGTGCCAGCAGCTTCTTTCAGGGACTCGGTGGTAATGAAAAACTGTTTTTT.